Listed below are T cell receptor beta chains from one sample, sequenced in a study of CD8+ T cells in alopecia areata. TCRdb's copy holds only in-frame clones and misses some; the assay was immunoSEQ multiplex PCR. The top ten hold roughly 25% of the sample, which has under 70,000 clones, 96% seen once. The specimen comprised CD8+ T cells sorted from blood, sampled at week 0. The receptor source for this set is a human donor with alopecia areata. CDR3s include the opening cysteine and the closing phenylalanine or tryptophan. D genes are given only for firm matches. A clone size is listed for some rows: how often the clone was seen (once, few, many), or a class if it is expanded.

v_gene	j_gene	d_gene	abundance	CDR3nt	CDR3aa
TRBV9	TRBJ2-1	TRBD2	NA	TGTGCCAGCAGCGTACACAGCGGGGCAGGCAATGAGCAGTTCTTC	CASSVHSGAGNEQFF
TRBV29-1	TRBJ2-7	TRBD1	once	TGCAGCGTTGAAGTGGACAGGCTAAACTACGAGCAGTACTTC	CSVEVDRLNYEQYF
TRBV27	TRBJ1-5	NA	NA	TGTGCCAGCAGTCTTCATGGGGCTCAGCCCCAGCATTTT	CASSLHGAQPQHF
TRBV30	TRBJ1-5	NA	NA	TGTGCCTGGAGTGTCGGAGGGAGGGGGCAGCCCCAGCATTTT	CAWSVGGRGQPQHF
TRBV7-6	TRBJ2-7	TRBD1	NA	TGTGCCAGCAGCTTATTGGAGACAGGGCAGGTGTACGAGCAGTACTTC	CASSLLETGQVYEQYF
TRBV7-2	TRBJ2-1	NA	NA	TGTGCCAGCAGCTTAGGGTCCGCAGGGCCCTACAATGAGCAGTTCTTC	CASSLGSAGPYNEQFF
TRBV7-9	TRBJ2-1	NA	NA	TGTGCCAGCAGCTTTACACCGCATGAGCAGTTCTTC	CASSFTPHEQFF
TRBV6-1	TRBJ1-5	NA	NA	TGTGCCAGCAGAGAGTGGAGGAGTAGCAATCAGCCCCAGCATTTT	CASREWRSSNQPQHF
TRBV11-3	TRBJ2-7	NA	NA	TGTGCCAGCAGCCTCCTACCCCTCTACGAGCAGTACTTC	CASSLLPLYEQYF
TRBV27	TRBJ1-2	NA	NA	TGTGCCAGCAGTCCGCCCGGGGGGGCGCCTGGCTACACCTTC	CASSPPGGAPGYTF
TRBV7-9	TRBJ2-5	TRBD1	NA	TGTGCCAGCAGCTTCCGACAGGGGCCGTACTTC	CASSFRQGPYF
TRBV5-7	TRBJ2-2	TRBD2	NA	TGTGCCAGCAGCTGGGGACTAGCGGGAGAAACCGGGGAGCTGTTTTTT	CASSWGLAGETGELFF
TRBV27	TRBJ2-1	NA	NA	TGTGCCAGCGGATACGATGCATCGGCTGAATCATCCTACAATGAGCAGTTCTTC	CASGYDASAESSYNEQFF
TRBV12-2	TRBJ2-4	NA	NA	TGTGCAAGTCGCTTAGGGCACAGGGGTGGGAAAAACATTCAGTACTTC	CASRLGHRGGKNIQYF
TRBV29-1	TRBJ2-1	NA	NA	TGCAGCGTTGAATCCAGAGTTTACAATGAGCAGTTCTTC	CSVESRVYNEQFF
TRBV7-9	TRBJ1-6	NA	NA	TGTGCCAGCAGACTCTCCCGGCCATTGAATTCACCCCTCCACTTT	CASRLSRPLNSPLHF
TRBV7-9	TRBJ2-2	NA	NA	TGTGCCAGCAGCTTAGCTGCCGGGGAGCTGTTTTTT	CASSLAAGELFF
TRBV4-3	TRBJ1-2	NA	NA	TGCGCCAGCAGCCACGCCCAATCGGGTAACTATGGCTACACCTTC	CASSHAQSGNYGYTF
TRBV13	TRBJ2-6	NA	NA	TGTGCCAGCAGCCCTCCCCCGGGGAGCTCTGGGGCCAACGTCCTGACTTTC	CASSPPPGSSGANVLTF
TRBV19	TRBJ1-6	TRBD1	NA	TGTGCCAGTAGTATCCGGGACAGCGTGTCACCCCTCCACTTT	CASSIRDSVSPLHF
TRBV7-2	TRBJ2-5	NA	NA	TGTGCCAGCAGCCCCGGGTTGGGTTTATCTGAGACCCAGTACTTC	CASSPGLGLSETQYF
TRBV6-1	TRBJ2-6	NA	NA	TGTGCCAGCAGTGACAGTTACTCTGGGGCCAACGTCCTGACTTTC	CASSDSYSGANVLTF
TRBV5-1	TRBJ2-7	NA	once	TGCGCCAGCAGCTTCTATACGGGACCGAGTTACGAGCAGTACTTC	CASSFYTGPSYEQYF
TRBV27	TRBJ2-2	NA	NA	TGTGCCAGCAGTTTAGCCCTTACCGGGGAGCTGTTTTTT	CASSLALTGELFF
TRBV6-5	TRBJ2-4	NA	NA	TGTGCCAGCAGTTCTACCTTAAATTCGGGACCTCAGTACTTC	CASSSTLNSGPQYF
TRBV30	TRBJ2-1	NA	NA	TGTGCCTGGAGTGAGTGGGCTAACAATGAGCAGTTCTTC	CAWSEWANNEQFF
TRBV4-3	TRBJ2-5	NA	NA	TGCGCCAGCAGCCAAGAAGGCGGGGACGCCGAGACCCAGTACTTC	CASSQEGGDAETQYF
TRBV7-9	TRBJ2-7	TRBD1	once	TGTGCCAGCAGCACGTCCCGGGACAGGGACAACGGCTACGAGCAGTACTTC	CASSTSRDRDNGYEQYF
TRBV7-2	TRBJ2-3	TRBD2	NA	TGTGCCAGCAGCTTAGGGCTAGCGGGCACAGATACGCAGTATTTT	CASSLGLAGTDTQYF
TRBV29-1	TRBJ2-3	NA	NA	TGCAGCGTTGTAGGGGTTCCTAGCACAGATACGCAGTATTTT	CSVVGVPSTDTQYF
TRBV5-1	TRBJ2-5	TRBD1	NA	TGCGCCAGCAGCTGGGGGACAGGACAAGAGACCCAGTACTTC	CASSWGTGQETQYF
TRBV5-5	TRBJ2-1	TRBD2	NA	TGTGCCAGCAGCGCCCGACTAGCGGGGAAGCAGAATGAGCAGTTCTTC	CASSARLAGKQNEQFF
TRBV4-3	TRBJ1-1	NA	NA	TGCGCCAGCAGCCAAGATACGACTGTGACCACTGAAGCTTTCTTT	CASSQDTTVTTEAFF
TRBV6-5	TRBJ1-5	NA	NA	TGTGCCAGCAGTCCCTGGAGGGCCGGGCAGCCCCAGCATTTT	CASSPWRAGQPQHF
TRBV15	TRBJ2-3	TRBD1	NA	TGTGCCACCAGCAGAGAGGGACAGGCCACAGATACGCAGTATTTT	CATSREGQATDTQYF
TRBV15	TRBJ1-1	NA	NA	TGTGCCACCAGCAGAGGGGCGGATGGGGCTTTCTTT	CATSRGADGAFF
TRBV4-3	TRBJ2-7	NA	NA	TGCGCCAGCAGCCAAGAAGGCCTCCAGGGTGCCTACGAGCAGTACTTC	CASSQEGLQGAYEQYF
TRBV7-7	TRBJ2-3	TRBD2	NA	TGTGCTAGCAGCTTATCAAGCGGGGATAGCACAGATACGCAGTATTTT	CASSLSSGDSTDTQYF
TRBV4-1	TRBJ2-7	NA	once	TGCGCCAGCAGCCATGGGACACCCTCCTACGAGCAGTACTTC	CASSHGTPSYEQYF
TRBV9	TRBJ2-2	NA	NA	TGTGCCAGCAGCGTAGCTTTGAGGGGGGCGACCACCGGGGAGCTGTTTTTT	CASSVALRGATTGELFF
TRBV5-1	TRBJ1-2	TRBD1	NA	TGCGCCAGCAGCCGAACAGGGGGCGATGGCTACACCTTC	CASSRTGGDGYTF
TRBV29-1	TRBJ2-7	NA	NA	TGCAGCGTTGTGCGAGACATCGAGCAGTACTTC	CSVVRDIEQYF
TRBV7-9	TRBJ1-1	NA	NA	TGTGCCAGCAGCTGGGCAGTGGGGACTGAAGCTTTCTTT	CASSWAVGTEAFF
TRBV29-1	TRBJ1-2	NA	NA	TGCAGCGCACCAGCAAAGGCGGCCGGCTACACCTTC	CSAPAKAAGYTF
TRBV5-1	TRBJ2-2	NA	NA	TGCGCCAGCAGCCCGGGGGGCCTGAACACCGGGGAGCTGTTTTTT	CASSPGGLNTGELFF
TRBV15	TRBJ1-1	NA	NA	TGTGCCACCAGCAGAGAGCGGCAGGGGTCGGAAGGAGCTTTCTTT	CATSRERQGSEGAFF
TRBV28	TRBJ2-3	NA	medium-sized	TGTGCCAGCAGTGACGGTGCAGATACGCAGTATTTT	CASSDGADTQYF
TRBV19	TRBJ2-1	TRBD2	NA	TGTGCCAGTAGGGAATTTAGCGGGGGGAACAATGAGCAGTTCTTC	CASREFSGGNNEQFF
TRBV7-2	TRBJ1-4	TRBD1	NA	TGTGCCAGCAGCCAGACAGGGGTAGCTAATGAAAAACTGTTTTTT	CASSQTGVANEKLFF
TRBV7-9	TRBJ1-1	NA	NA	TGTGCCAGCAGCCCCCGGGGGGCTTTCATCGGTGAAGCTTTCTTT	CASSPRGAFIGEAFF